Below are 23 T cell receptor beta chains sequenced from a single sample in a study of identical twins. TCRdb fed the 5' RACE reads into MiXCR, producing one record per CDR3 protein. The data show 1.5 million to 2 million distinct CDR3 sequences, under 35% seen once. Material for sequencing was cord blood. The receptors originated from a newborn girl in good health.

Only a few counts were recorded for this clonotype. The gene calls are TRBV7-9 and TRBJ2-3; 10 bases are a match to TRBD2. The CDR3 contains 15 residues. Trimming took 4 bases from V and 7 from J; bases not matched to a gene: 8. Germline assignment: CDR1 SEHNR and CDR2 FQNEAQ (reference sequence). The CDR3 nucleotides are TGTGCCAGCAGCTCAAGCGGGGGGGTCGCGTATACGCAGTATTTT. Its protein product is CASSSSGGVAYTQYF.

This chain links TRBV24-1 with TRBJ1-5, with unresolved D. Trimming took off 2 bases at V and 2 bases at J, with 6 bases between the two ends. This CDR3 spans 14 amino acids. Germline CDR1 KGHDR, CDR2 SFDVKD. DNA for the CDR3: TGTGCCACCAGTGATTCGCAGGGCAATCAGCCCCAGCATTTT. It translates to CATSDSQGNQPQHF.

This clonotype has a handful of counts. This chain links TRBV28 with TRBJ2-3; possible D gene TRBD1, 6 bases. The germline gives CDR1 MDHEN, CDR2 SYDVKM. V lost 3 bases and J 7 bases, leaving 11 bases between the germline ends. The CDR3 loop spans 13 amino acids. This chain's CDR3 is CASSFLQGNTQYF. CDR3 in DNA: TGTGCCAGCAGTTTTCTACAGGGAAATACGCAGTATTTT.

The CDR3 protein is CASNYMEDTEAFF. In nucleotides, the CDR3 is TGTGCCAGCAACTATATGGAGGACACTGAAGCTTTCTTT. The chain recombines TRBV5-5 with TRBJ1-1; D gene uncertain. Trimming took 6 bases from V and 3 from J, leaving 12 bases between them. The CDR3 spans 13 residues. Germline CDR1 and CDR2: SGHKS and YYEKEE (reference sequence).

The rearrangement joins TRBV27 to TRBJ1-2; no reliable D call. The CDR3 runs to 14 residues. V was shortened by 3 bases and J by 5 bases, with 13 bases between the two germline ends. The germline V gene has CDR1 MNHEY and CDR2 SMNVEV (reference sequence). CDR3 nucleotides: TGTGCCAGCAGTTTGACGTTTAGAGGGTATGGCTACACCTTC. Translation gives CASSLTFRGYGYTF.

On this clonotype itself: A read error may account for a junction end that differs from germline. The chain joins TRBV7-9 to TRBJ1-6; D is uncertain. Germline CDR1 is SEHNR and CDR2 is FQNEAQ (reference sequence). The CDR3 covers 14 residues. As DNA, the CDR3 is TGTGCCAGCAGCTTAGACGGGTCTAATTCACCCCCCCACTTT. It specifies CASSLDGSNSPPHF.

The V and J genes are TRBV12-3 or TRBV12-4 and TRBJ2-1, with D tentatively TRBD1 or TRBD2 (6 bases each). V was trimmed by 5 bases and J by 10 bases, leaving 15 bases between them. This CDR3 region has 13 residues. CDR3 sequence reads: CASSPGGSYEQFF. CDR3 DNA: TGTGCCAGCAGTCCCGGGGGCTCCTACGAGCAGTTCTTC.

A few counts support this clonotype. This chain uses TRBV12-3 or TRBV12-4 with TRBJ1-4; the D gene is possibly TRBD1 (5 bases). V lost 6 bases and J lost 8, with 22 bases in between. The CDR3 is 16 amino acids. Here the CDR3 reads CASSRGRSPGLEKLFF. As DNA, the CDR3 is TGTGCCAGCAGCCGGGGACGGAGCCCCGGTTTAGAAAAACTGTTTTTT.

This clonotype occurred a few times. V is TRBV5-1 and J is TRBJ2-7; maybe TRBD1 (6 bases). The CDR3 contains 15 residues. Germline V gives CDR1 SGHRS, CDR2 YFSETQ. V lost 0 bases, J lost 0 bases, and 10 bases lay in between. The CDR3 here is CASSLGHRVSYEQYF. CDR3 in DNA: TGCGCCAGCAGCTTGGGGCACAGGGTCTCCTACGAGCAGTACTTC.

The rearrangement joins TRBV25-1 to TRBJ2-3, with TRBD2 matching 11 bases. The CDR3 loop spans 20 amino acids. Germline loops: CDR1 MGHDK, CDR2 SYGVNS. J lost 2 bases, V lost 2 bases, and 15 bases had no gene match. CDR3 amino acids: CASSEPLGEKTSGNTDTQYF. CDR3 bases: TGTGCCAGCAGTGAACCGCTGGGGGAGAAGACTAGCGGGAACACAGATACGCAGTATTTT.

This clonotype was found a few times. The chain has TRBV21-1 and TRBJ2-7; the table's TRBD1 call for D was not verified on the DNA. TRBV21-1 is reported as a pseudogene. There are 13 residues in the CDR3. CDR3 DNA sequence: TGTGCCAGCAGCAAAGCAAGGGGCTGCGAGCAGTACTTC. This translates into CASSKARGCEQYF.

V and J are TRBV4-1 and TRBJ1-5; tentative D call: TRBD1 (5 bases). This CDR3 has 14 amino acids. The V end was cut by 3 bases, the J end by 6 bases, with 12 bases between. The germline V gene encodes CDR1 MGHRA and CDR2 YSYEKL. DNA for the CDR3: TGCGCCAGCAGCCATGTAGGGGTCCCTCAGCCCCAGCATTTT. Protein product: CASSHVGVPQPQHF.

This clonotype appeared a few times. V usage is TRBV6-1 and J usage is TRBJ2-7; D is unclear. This CDR3 region has 13 residues. V lost 2 bases, J lost 0 bases, and 5 bases lay in between. CDR1 and CDR2 from the germline V gene are MNHNS and SASEGT. CDR3 in DNA: TGTGCCAGCAGTGAAATGGTCTCCTACGAGCAGTACTTC. Translating gives CASSEMVSYEQYF.

This clonotype was found many times. CDR3 loop: CSAKEGQGYEQYF. The CDR3 bases are TGCAGCGCAAAAGAGGGACAGGGGTACGAGCAGTACTTC. This chain connects TRBV29-1 to TRBJ2-7, with 10 bases matching TRBD1. Germline CDR1 SQVTM, CDR2 ANQGSEA. CDR3 size: 13 residues. V shed 7 bases, J shed 4 bases, and the junction held 7 bases outside the gene matches.

This rearrangement joins TRBV24-1 to TRBJ2-3; TRBD2 matches 12 bases. The CDR3 covers 17 residues. Germline lookup yields CDR1 KGHDR and CDR2 SFDVKD. V dropped 3 bases and J dropped 3; count of bases not matched to a gene: 6. The CDR3 here is CATSDLTSGSSTDTQYF. The CDR3 nucleotides are TGTGCCACCAGTGATCTGACTAGCGGGAGTAGTACAGATACGCAGTATTTT.

The chain combines TRBV12-3 or TRBV12-4 with TRBJ2-7, with 11 bases lining up with TRBD2. CDR3 size: 17 residues. V lost 3 bases and J lost 0; bases outside the gene matches: 7. In DNA form, the CDR3 reads TGTGCCAGCAGTTTGCCTAGCGGGAGGTTCAGCTCCTACGAGCAGTACTTC. Protein product: CASSLPSGRFSSYEQYF.

The chain carries TRBV11-2 and TRBJ2-1; TRBD2 is a possible D gene (5 bases). Germline assignment: CDR1 SGHAT and CDR2 FQNNGV. The V end was cut by 1 base, the J end by 12 bases, with 13 bases between. This CDR3 spans 13 amino acids. The CDR3 region is CASSLVGTGTQFF. In DNA, the CDR3 is TGTGCCAGCAGCTTAGTTGGCACGGGAACGCAGTTCTTC.

The chain carries TRBV7-9 and TRBJ2-7; 7 nucleotides line up with TRBD1. The trim removed 5 bases at V and 0 bases at J, leaving 7 bases unmatched. Germline assignment: CDR1 SEHNR and CDR2 FQNEAQ (reference sequence). The CDR3 consists of 15 residues. The DNA for the CDR3 is TGTGCCAGCAGCGTAAACAGGGACAGCTCCTACGAGCAGTACTTC. It translates to CASSVNRDSSYEQYF.

A few counts support this clonotype. CDR3 in DNA: TGTGCCAGCAGCTTGGGAGTCATAGCGGACTACACAGATACGCAGTATTTT. Protein product: CASSLGVIADYTDTQYF. V and J are TRBV7-2 and TRBJ2-3; the D gene is possibly TRBD2 (6 bases). Germline CDR1 reads SGHTA; CDR2 reads FQGNSA. The CDR3 has 17 residues. Trimming removed 3 bases from V and 2 bases from J, with 18 bases in between.

This clonotype was seen a few times. The rearrangement joins TRBV6-4 to TRBJ2-6; D not resolved. Germline CDR1 reads MRHNA; CDR2 reads SNTAGT. Trimming removed 6 bases at V and 0 bases at J, with 12 bases between. There are 16 residues in the CDR3. The CDR3 nucleotides read TGTGCCAGCAGCTTGATAGCCAGCTCTGGGGCCAACGTCCTGACTTTC. Its translation is CASSLIASSGANVLTF.

The chain joins TRBV5-1 to TRBJ2-7; D not certain. The CDR3 is 13 residues long. The V gene lost 2 bases and the J gene lost 6 bases, with 12 bases spanning the gap. Germline loops: CDR1 SGHRS, CDR2 YFSETQ. CDR3 sequence: CASSFGEKREQYF. CDR3 nucleotides: TGCGCCAGCAGCTTTGGCGAGAAGCGCGAGCAGTACTTC.

V gene TRBV11-2 combines with J gene TRBJ1-1; D remains unclear. The V gene's germline CDR1 is SGHAT and CDR2 FQNNGV. This CDR3 is built from 16 residues. The germline V and J ends were trimmed by 2 bases and 1 base, with 14 bases remaining between them. The CDR3, as DNA: TGTGCCAGCAGCTTATTTTTGTCCCCGGGGAACACTGAAGCTTTCTTT. Protein product: CASSLFLSPGNTEAFF. Complete variable domain (other parts from reference TRBV11-2 and TRBJ1-1): EAGVAQSPRYKIIEKRQSVAFWCNPISGHATLYWYQQILGQGPKLLIQFQNNGVVDDSQLPKDRFSAERLKGVDSTLKIQPAKLEDSAVYLCASSLFLSPGNTEAFFGQGTRLTVV.

The chain joins TRBV7-2 to TRBJ1-5, with D possibly matching TRBD1 (5 bases). The CDR3 is made up of 15 amino acids. Germline values: CDR1 SGHTA, CDR2 FQGNSA. Deletions cut 1 base from V and 3 bases from J, with 10 bases between. This CDR3 reads CASSLEKGNNQPQHF. CDR3 DNA: TGTGCCAGCAGCTTAGAGAAGGGGAACAATCAGCCCCAGCATTTT.